This T cell receptor beta chain derives from a study of cytomegalovirus exposure and HLA in healthy donors. The study's findings and limits: A few of the chains that were CMV-associated were confirmed in vitro to be specific for CMV antigens. The Asian-associated ancestry cluster reportedly had fewer N-insertions than the approximately 700-donor mean in a later analysis.

The PCR used 60 Vbeta and 13 Jbeta primers. Method: immunoSEQ multiplex PCR; TCRdb's copy keeps in-frame clones and lacks some. The table lists approximately 92,000 clones. The V and J ends lost 0 bases and 8 bases respectively, with 10 bases between them. CDR3 length: 14 residues. Germline V gives CDR1 MGHRA, CDR2 YSYEKL. Concerning this clone itself: Its antigen is undetermined.

The sequence came from a woman aged 30 to 39 in good health and CMV-seronegative. This chain connects TRBV4-1 to TRBJ1-4; D not certain. Specimen: PBMCs. CDR3 nucleotides: TGCGCCAGCAGCCAAGATACCCGAGGGGAAAAACTGTTTTTT. Protein sequence: CASSQDTRGEKLFF.